This TCR beta chain is from a study of blood T cell repertoires in COVID-19. About the research overall: Symptom resolution, clearance, or two negative PCRs marked donors in Cohort 3 as recovered.

Germline lookup yields CDR1 SNHLY and CDR2 FYNNEI. V gave up 8 bases and J gave up 6 bases; unmatched junction bases: 0. CDR3 length: 11 amino acids. Participants were placed into cohorts based on the clinical history they reported. Study processing details: Estimates of nucleated cell counts were drawn from the amplification of reference gene primers. This table comes from immunoSEQ multiplex PCR, and its TCRdb copy is limited to in-frame clones, with some not included. V, J and clone size are taken as reported in that table, and D and trimming were inferred from the DNA itself. The table has 250,000 to 300,000 clones, 70% to 90% seen once; the top ten hold approximately 2%.

The TCR originated in a woman aged 55-69 years in a cohort exposed to, infected with or recovered from COVID-19 (not recorded which). V is TRBV2 and J is TRBJ1-4, with 7 bases aligning to TRBD1. Sequenced: PBMCs or T cells enriched from blood (not recorded which). The CDR3 reads CASGQDEKLFF. The CDR3 nucleotides are TGTGCCAGCGGACAGGATGAAAAACTGTTTTTT.